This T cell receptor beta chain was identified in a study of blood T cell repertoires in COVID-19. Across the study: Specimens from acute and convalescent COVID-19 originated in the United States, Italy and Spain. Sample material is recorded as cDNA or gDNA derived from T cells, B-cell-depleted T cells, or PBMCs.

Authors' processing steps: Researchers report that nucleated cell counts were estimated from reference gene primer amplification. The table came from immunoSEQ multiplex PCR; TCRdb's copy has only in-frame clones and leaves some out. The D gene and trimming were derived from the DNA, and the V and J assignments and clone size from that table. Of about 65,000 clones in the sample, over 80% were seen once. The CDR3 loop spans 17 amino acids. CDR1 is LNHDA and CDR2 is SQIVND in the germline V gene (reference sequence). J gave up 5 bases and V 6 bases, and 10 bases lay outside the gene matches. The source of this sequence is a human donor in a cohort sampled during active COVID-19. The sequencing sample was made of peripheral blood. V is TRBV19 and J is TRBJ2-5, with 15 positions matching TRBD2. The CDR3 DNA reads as TGTGCCAGTAGGAAGAGGACTAGCGGGGGGGCCGGGGAGACCCAGTACTTC. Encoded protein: CASRKRTSGGAGETQYF.